The T cell receptor beta chain described here comes from a study of graft-versus-host responses after intestinal transplantation. Across the whole study: Transplants given to recipients were multivisceral, liver-intestinal, or isolated intestinal. Findings and caveats of the study: The marrow of recipients harbored GvH clones, and ileum or blood showed some of them first.

This CDR3 is 11 amino acids long. Germline V gene lookup returns CDR1 SNHLY and CDR2 FYNNEI. Trimming took 9 bases from V and 8 from J, leaving 13 bases between them. The data were produced by immunoSEQ multiplex PCR, yet TCRdb's version contains in-frame clones alone and is incomplete. The sample has around 110,000 clones; 90% are singletons. Of note for this clone: Its antigen remains unidentified.

The sequenced sample was unstimulated CD4+ T cells sorted from spleen or lymph node cells, obtained before intestinal transplant. The rearrangement joins TRBV2 to TRBJ1-2; possible D gene TRBD1, 6 bases. The sequence came from a human donor who received an intestinal transplant. The DNA for the CDR3 is TGTGCCAGGGGGGCCTTGAGCGGCTACACCTTC. Its translation is CARGALSGYTF.